A single sample gave rise to the 28 T cell receptor beta chains below, sequenced in a study of blood T cell repertoires in COVID-19. Only in-frame clones appear in the TCRdb table, and some are missing; sequencing was by immunoSEQ multiplex PCR. The table records approximately 210,000 clones, around 86% of them present only once. The sample was peripheral blood. Receptors were obtained from a man aged 50 to 60 with COVID-19, enrolled during active disease.

The V call is TRBV5-4, the J call TRBJ2-7, with TRBD1 as a possible D gene (9 bases). Looked up from germline, CDR1 is SGHNT and CDR2 is YYREEE (reference sequence). Trimming stripped 4 bases from V and 5 bases from J, with 19 bases between. The CDR3 is 15 residues long. In nucleotides, the CDR3 is TGTGCCAGCAGCGTAGCGGGACAGGGTTTCCACGAGCAGTACTTC. It codes for CASSVAGQGFHEQYF.

The chain joins TRBV18 to TRBJ2-5; weak D call: TRBD1 (6 bases). CDR1 and CDR2 (germline): KGHSH, LQKENI. The CDR3 spans 14 residues. The V and J ends lost 6 bases and 2 bases respectively, with 13 bases between them. CDR3 DNA sequence: TGTGCCAGCTCCCCAGGGGCAGAACAAGAGACCCAGTACTTC. Its translation is CASSPGAEQETQYF. Drawing the rest from reference TRBV18 and TRBJ2-5, the complete variable domain is NAGVMQNPRHLVRRRGQEARLRCSPMKGHSHVYWYRQLPEEGLKFMVYLQKENIIDESGMPKERFSAEFPKEGPSILRIQQVVRGDSAAYFCASSPGAEQETQYFGPGTRLLVL.

This clone came up once. This chain links TRBV11-1 with TRBJ2-7; D might be TRBD1 (5 bases). The CDR3 covers 14 residues. With 1 base removed from V and 3 bases from J, the gap between germline ends came to 10 bases. Germline V CDR1 and CDR2: SGHAT, FQDESV (reference sequence). CDR3 nucleotide sequence: TGTGCCAGCAGCTTAGAGGACATCGGCTACGAGCAGTACTTC. Amino acid sequence: CASSLEDIGYEQYF.

The gene calls are TRBV5-4 and TRBJ2-7, with D tentatively TRBD1 (6 bases). Germline V gives CDR1 SGHNT, CDR2 YYREEE (reference sequence). CDR3 length equals 13 residues. Trimming cost V 4 bases and J 1 base, with 9 bases left between them. The DNA for the CDR3 is TGTGCCAGCAGCGCACAGGGATCCTACGAGCAGTACTTC. It yields the protein CASSAQGSYEQYF.

This clone was seen once. The chain carries TRBV30 and TRBJ1-6, with 10 bases identical to TRBD1. Looked up from germline, CDR1 is GTSNPN and CDR2 is SVGIG (reference sequence). V shed 5 bases and J 11 bases; nucleotides not matched to a gene: 12. There are 15 residues in the CDR3. The CDR3 loop is CAWAPGTGVFAPLHF. The CDR3 coding sequence is TGTGCCTGGGCCCCCGGGACAGGGGTATTTGCACCCCTCCACTTT.

Written as DNA, the CDR3 is TGTGCCAGCAGCTTAGGGGTGACTAGCGGGAACTCTGGGGCCAACGTCCTGACTTTC. It codes for CASSLGVTSGNSGANVLTF. V is TRBV7-9 and J is TRBJ2-6; TRBD2 agrees at 11 bases. The CDR3 runs 19 residues. Germline V gene lookup returns CDR1 SEHNR and CDR2 FQNEAQ (reference sequence). V trimming: 1 base; J trimming: 0 bases; junction bases outside the gene matches: 5.

This CDR3 reads CASSDRDRVSYEQYF. In DNA, the CDR3 is TGTGCCAGCAGTGACCGGGACAGGGTGTCCTACGAGCAGTACTTC. The V gene is TRBV6-1, the J gene TRBJ2-7; TRBD1 matches at 9 bases. V dropped 3 bases and J dropped 1; count of bases not matched to a gene: 4. The germline gives CDR1 MNHNS, CDR2 SASEGT. The CDR3 length is 15 residues.

This clone was recorded once. The CDR3 DNA is TGTGCCAGCAGCTCTGACAGAAATCAGCCCCAGCATTTT. Translation gives CASSSDRNQPQHF. The chain recombines TRBV7-2 with TRBJ1-5; weak D call: TRBD1 (5 bases). This CDR3 region has 13 residues. CDR1 and CDR2 (germline): SGHTA, FQGNSA. V lost 4 bases to trimming and J lost 4 bases, with 8 bases between them. The full variable domain, completed using reference TRBV7-2 and TRBJ1-5, is GAGVSQSPSNKVTEKGKDVELRCDPISGHTALYWYRQSLGQGLEFLIYFQGNSAPDKSGLPSDRFSAERTGGSVSTLTIQRTQQEDSAVYLCASSSDRNQPQHFGDGTRLSIL.

The rearrangement links TRBV9 to TRBJ2-1; 12 bases match TRBD2. CDR3 size: 18 residues. The germline gives CDR1 SGDLS, CDR2 YYNGEE. Trimming removed 7 bases from V and 0 bases from J; junction bases left unmatched: 11. CDR3 in amino acids: CASGPGLAGLSSYNEQFF. CDR3 nucleotide sequence: TGTGCCAGCGGGCCGGGACTAGCGGGCCTGAGCTCCTACAATGAGCAGTTCTTC.

The chain uses TRBV5-1 and TRBJ2-2, with 10 positions matching TRBD2. There are 15 residues in the CDR3. After removal of 0 bases from V and 6 bases from J, the junction contained 2 bases not matched to a gene. Per germline, CDR1 SGHRS and CDR2 YFSETQ. The DNA of the CDR3 is TGCGCCAGCAGCTTGGGCCTAGCGGGGGCCGGGGAGCTGTTTTTT. Its protein is CASSLGLAGAGELFF.

This clone has more than one count but fewer than ten. This chain connects TRBV18 to TRBJ1-3; D perhaps matches TRBD1 (5 bases). In germline, CDR1 is KGHSH, CDR2 LQKENI. The CDR3 totals 18 residues. Trimming stripped 1 base from V and 4 bases from J, with 20 bases between. Here the CDR3 reads CASSPLSGISIAGNTIYF. The CDR3 coding sequence is TGTGCCAGCTCACCACTTTCAGGGATTAGTATTGCCGGAAACACCATATATTTT.

Here the CDR3 DNA reads TGCGCCAGCAGCCCGCGTGCGGGTTCCGACACTGAAGCTTTCTTT. Its translation is CASSPRAGSDTEAFF. The chain links TRBV5-1 to TRBJ1-1; D is ambiguous. The germline gives CDR1 SGHRS, CDR2 YFSETQ. The V end lost 4 bases, the J end lost 3 bases, and 16 bases lay between the germline ends. The length of the CDR3 is 15 residues. The complete variable domain, with remaining parts taken from reference TRBV5-1 and TRBJ1-1, reads KAGVTQTPRYLIKTRGQQVTLSCSPISGHRSVSWYQQTPGQGLQFLFEYFSETQRNKGNFPGRFSGRQFSNSRSEMNVSTLELGDSALYLCASSPRAGSDTEAFFGQGTRLTVV.

The rearrangement uses TRBV5-1 and TRBJ2-7, with D uncertain. The CDR3 is 15 residues long. Trimming shortened V by 0 bases and J by 9 bases, and 19 bases separated the two germline ends. Germline values: CDR1 SGHRS, CDR2 YFSETQ. The DNA of the CDR3 is TGCGCCAGCAGCTTGGATTCCGCCGCTACTACGACGCAGTACTTC. This codes for CASSLDSAATTTQYF.

In this sample, this clone turned up a few times. The rearrangement links TRBV12-5 to TRBJ2-5; D uncertain. CDR1 is LGHNT and CDR2 is FRNRAP in the germline V gene. Trimming cost V 5 bases and J 0 bases, with 10 bases left between them. The CDR3 has 14 amino acids. Here the CDR3 reads CASGINRDQETQYF. CDR3 sequence (DNA): TGTGCTAGTGGTATTAACCGGGACCAAGAGACCCAGTACTTC.

The gene calls are TRBV25-1 and TRBJ2-3, with D tentatively TRBD1 (5 bases). CDR1 MGHDK and CDR2 SYGVNS come from the germline V gene. This CDR3 comprises 12 residues. With 8 bases removed from V and 2 bases from J, the gap between germline ends came to 8 bases. DNA of the CDR3: TGTGCCAGCGGGGCGAACACAGATACGCAGTATTTT. Its translation is CASGANTDTQYF.

The chain recombines TRBV18 with TRBJ1-2, with TRBD1 matching over 9 bases. The ends lost 2 bases at V and 5 bases at J; junction bases unmatched: 9. This CDR3 region has 16 residues. In germline, CDR1 is KGHSH, CDR2 LQKENI. Here the CDR3 reads CASSPGGQGGVYGYTF. The CDR3 DNA sequence: TGTGCCAGCTCACCAGGGGGACAGGGCGGAGTATATGGCTACACCTTC.

The V and J genes are TRBV20-1 and TRBJ1-1; no firm D call. The CDR3 has 11 amino acids. The germline V and J ends were trimmed by 3 bases and 4 bases, with 6 bases remaining between them. Germline V gene lookup returns CDR1 DFQATT and CDR2 SNEGSKA (reference sequence). CDR3 nucleotide sequence: TGCAGTGCTAGGGAGTCCACTGAAGCTTTCTTT. It translates to CSARESTEAFF.

The CDR3 loop reads CASSLRQGAFYEQYF. The CDR3 DNA follows: TGTGCCAGCAGTTTAAGACAGGGGGCGTTTTACGAGCAGTACTTC. The chain links TRBV6-6 to TRBJ2-7; 10 bases agree with TRBD1. Germline values: CDR1 MNHNY, CDR2 SVGAGI (reference sequence). The V gene end was trimmed by 4 bases and the J gene end by 4 bases; junction bases not matched to a gene: 7. The CDR3 has 15 amino acids.

V and J are TRBV5-1 and TRBJ2-7; D perhaps matches TRBD1 (6 bases). The germline V gene has CDR1 SGHRS and CDR2 YFSETQ. The germline V and J ends were trimmed by 3 bases and 5 bases, with 15 bases remaining between them. The CDR3 extends over 14 amino acids. CDR3 sequence: CASSWDILRDEQYF. The CDR3 region has the DNA TGCGCCAGCAGCTGGGACATCCTTCGGGACGAGCAGTACTTC.

V usage is TRBV18 and J usage is TRBJ1-1; no reliable D call. CDR3 length: 13 residues. Trimming left V 6 bases short and J 1 base short, with 9 bases between. Germline V gene sequence: CDR1 KGHSH, CDR2 LQKENI. The CDR3 protein is CASSQEQNTEAFF. The CDR3 region has the DNA TGTGCCAGCTCGCAGGAACAGAACACTGAAGCTTTCTTT.

The chain is built from TRBV2 and TRBJ2-7, with TRBD2 matching over 10 bases. This CDR3 is 14 amino acids long. From germline, CDR1 is SNHLY and CDR2 FYNNEI. V lost 11 bases to trimming and J lost 3 bases; unmatched junction nucleotides: 10. The CDR3 reads CAGMGLAGVYEQYF. CDR3 bases: TGTGCCGGGATGGGGCTAGCGGGGGTCTACGAGCAGTACTTC.

This chain links TRBV5-4 with TRBJ1-4; D might be TRBD1 (5 bases). This CDR3 region has 18 residues. In germline, CDR1 is SGHNT, CDR2 YYREEE (reference sequence). Trimming took 0 bases from V and 3 from J, leaving 18 bases between them. The CDR3 protein is CASSLGHGGGQANEKLFF. The DNA of the CDR3 is TGTGCCAGCAGCTTGGGACACGGGGGGGGTCAGGCTAATGAAAAACTGTTTTTT. Full variable domain (remainder filled in from reference TRBV5-4 and TRBJ1-4): ETGVTQSPTHLIKTRGQQVTLRCSSQSGHNTVSWYQQALGQGPQFIFQYYREEENGRGNFPPRFSGLQFPNYSSELNVNALELDDSALYLCASSLGHGGGQANEKLFFGSGTQLSVL.

The rearrangement joins TRBV18 to TRBJ1-1; 8 positions match TRBD1. V shed 1 base, J shed 0 bases, and the junction held 10 bases outside the gene matches. The germline gives CDR1 KGHSH, CDR2 LQKENI. The CDR3 extends over 18 amino acids. CDR3 amino acids: CASSPLRGLVWMNTEAFF. DNA of the CDR3: TGTGCCAGCTCACCACTCAGGGGGCTCGTATGGATGAACACTGAAGCTTTCTTT. The whole variable domain, filled in from reference TRBV18 and TRBJ1-1, reads NAGVMQNPRHLVRRRGQEARLRCSPMKGHSHVYWYRQLPEEGLKFMVYLQKENIIDESGMPKERFSAEFPKEGPSILRIQQVVRGDSAAYFCASSPLRGLVWMNTEAFFGQGTRLTVV.

The rearrangement links TRBV6-2 or TRBV6-3 to TRBJ2-5, with D possibly TRBD2 on 5 matching bases. CDR3 length equals 15 residues. Per germline, CDR1 MNHEY and CDR2 SVGEGT. The V end lost 3 bases, the J end lost 2 bases, and 13 bases lay between the germline ends. This CDR3 is CASSYQTKRQETQYF. In nucleotides, the CDR3 is TGTGCCAGCAGTTATCAGACGAAGCGGCAAGAGACCCAGTACTTC.

The chain carries TRBV11-2 and TRBJ1-1; 8 bases line up with TRBD1. This CDR3 has 16 amino acids. CDR1 is SGHAT, CDR2 FQNNGV, per germline. Trimming took 5 bases from V and 6 from J; bases not matched to a gene: 14. The CDR3: CASSPTLDRGRAEAFF. The CDR3 nucleotides read TGTGCCAGCAGCCCCACCCTAGACAGGGGACGTGCTGAAGCTTTCTTT.

This clone was picked up one time. The chain couples TRBV3-1 (or the pseudogene TRBV3-2) to TRBJ2-1; 10 positions match TRBD2. Losses at the gene ends were 6 bases for V and 3 bases for J; bases not matched to a gene: 8. The CDR3 extends over 16 amino acids. The germline gives CDR1 LGHDT, CDR2 YNNKEL (reference sequence). The CDR3: CASSQFTSGNYNEQFF. The CDR3 DNA reads TGTGCCAGCAGTCAATTTACTAGCGGGAACTACAATGAGCAGTTCTTC.

The chain links TRBV5-1 to TRBJ1-1; unclear D gene. The ends were cut back, 4 bases at V and 0 bases at J, with 10 bases in the middle. This CDR3 region has 14 residues. Germline loops: CDR1 SGHRS, CDR2 YFSETQ. The CDR3 region is CASSLQALNTEAFF. CDR3 nucleotides: TGCGCCAGCAGCCTGCAGGCGCTGAACACTGAAGCTTTCTTT.

The chain couples TRBV7-3 to TRBJ1-1; tentatively, D is TRBD1 (6 bases). Germline lookup yields CDR1 SGHTA and CDR2 FQGTGA. V was clipped by 5 bases and J by 4 bases, with 17 bases between them. This CDR3 is built from 15 residues. In DNA, the CDR3 is TGTGCCAGCAGCCAGCTGGGGGGGCTAGTCACTGAAGCTTTCTTT. Its translation: CASSQLGGLVTEAFF. The complete variable domain, with remaining parts taken from reference TRBV7-3 and TRBJ1-1, reads GAGVSQTPSNKVTEKGKYVELRCDPISGHTALYWYRQSLGQGPEFLIYFQGTGAADDSGLPNDRFFAVRPEGSVSTLKIQRTERGDSAVYLCASSQLGGLVTEAFFGQGTRLTVV.